These 30 T cell receptor beta chains share one sample of origin, sequenced in a study of breast tumors, draining lymph nodes, adjacent tissues (dated by TCRdb to the mid-2010s). Libraries were built with multiplex PCR. The data were produced on an Illumina HiSeq 2000. TCRdb passed the public sequencing reads through fastp at Q25 and MiXCR, retaining productive beta sequences. Rows with a matching CDR3 protein are joined into one entry that keeps the most common DNA and genes. The sample yields about 200,000 distinct CDR3 sequences; less than 45% were counted once. The ten largest clones capture 3% to 4.5% of the sample. Lymph node samples were obtained from the axillary draining lymph nodes of breast cancer patients. The sample comprised axillary lymph node tissue. All receptors derive from a female donor with breast cancer. Some clones in this sample may be carry-over from other donors' samples.

The table lists this clonotype with a few counts. The chain couples TRBV6-7 to TRBJ2-1; tentative D call: TRBD1 (5 bases). TRBV6-7 counts as an open reading frame of uncertain function. The germline V and J ends were trimmed by 8 bases and 8 bases, with 10 bases remaining between them. CDR3 length equals 11 residues. The CDR3 sequence: CASRKGDEQFF. CDR3 DNA: TGTGCCAGCCGAAAAGGGGATGAGCAGTTCTTC.

This clonotype was seen many times. This rearrangement joins TRBV5-1 to TRBJ1-4, with unresolved D. This CDR3 contains 15 residues. Trimming took 0 bases from V and 7 from J, leaving 13 bases between them. Germline assignment: CDR1 SGHRS and CDR2 YFSETQ. CDR3 amino acids: CASSLDGVRTEKLFF. The CDR3 nucleotides are TGCGCCAGCAGCTTGGACGGGGTGAGGACTGAAAAACTGTTTTTT. Complete variable domain (other parts from reference TRBV5-1 and TRBJ1-4): KAGVTQTPRYLIKTRGQQVTLSCSPISGHRSVSWYQQTPGQGLQFLFEYFSETQRNKGNFPGRFSGRQFSNSRSEMNVSTLELGDSALYLCASSLDGVRTEKLFFGSGTQLSVL.

This clonotype has ten or more counts. This rearrangement joins TRBV14 to TRBJ1-2; D unresolved. Trimming took off 1 base at V and 8 bases at J, with 17 bases between the two ends. The CDR3 is 15 residues long. Germline CDR1 is SGHDN and CDR2 is FVKESK. The CDR3, as DNA: TGTGCCAGCAGCCAAGTGGAGCAGCCCGACCTGGGCTACACCTTC. It codes for CASSQVEQPDLGYTF.

As to this clonotype: A read error may be the cause here, since a much bigger clone is one base away. The chain combines TRBV20-1 with TRBJ1-2; D is unresolved. Per germline, CDR1 DFQATT and CDR2 SNEGSKA (reference sequence). The CDR3 loop spans 12 amino acids. This CDR3 is CSANKGDYGSTF. For the CDR3, the DNA is TGCAGTGCTAATAAGGGAGACTATGGCTCCACCTTC.

A remark on this clonotype: A read error may be the cause here, since a much bigger clone is one base away. The CDR3: CASSLAAGINEQYF. The CDR3 bases are TGTGCCAGCAGCTTGGCCGCAGGGATCAATGAGCAGTACTTC. This rearrangement joins TRBV5-4 to TRBJ2-7; the D gene is possibly TRBD1 (5 bases). V was pared by 0 bases and J by 7 bases, with 14 bases between. Germline V gives CDR1 SGHNT, CDR2 YYREEE (reference sequence). CDR3 size: 14 residues.

This clonotype was seen at least ten times. The CDR3 region has the DNA TGCAGTGCAGGGGATGAAAAACTGTTTTTT. As protein: CSAGDEKLFF. This chain links TRBV20-1 with TRBJ1-4, with a possible D match to TRBD1 (5 bases). CDR1 is DFQATT and CDR2 is SNEGSKA in the germline V gene (reference sequence). CDR3 length: 10 residues. Trimming removed 6 bases from V and 6 bases from J, with 5 bases in between.

This chain uses TRBV7-2 with TRBJ1-2; D uncertain. CDR3 size: 14 residues. The V end lost 6 bases, the J end lost 0 bases, and 11 bases lay between the germline ends. Germline loops: CDR1 SGHTA, CDR2 FQGNSA. CDR3 DNA sequence: TGTGCCAGCAGTGGCCTACGGGCTAACTATGGCTACACCTTC. Protein sequence: CASSGLRANYGYTF.

This clonotype turned up a few times. The genes are TRBV20-1 and TRBJ2-5, with 7 bases fitting TRBD2. Germline CDR1 reads DFQATT; CDR2 reads SNEGSKA (reference sequence). The CDR3 runs to 14 residues. With 6 bases clipped from V and 4 bases from J, the junction kept 11 bases outside the gene matches. CDR3 sequence: CSACPAGVTETQYF. The DNA for the CDR3 is TGCAGTGCCTGCCCCGCGGGAGTGACAGAGACCCAGTACTTC.

The chain links TRBV6-5 to TRBJ2-1; no clear D. The germline gives CDR1 MNHEY, CDR2 SVGAGI. The CDR3 extends over 13 amino acids. V was cut by 4 bases and J by 3 bases, with 7 bases left in between. The CDR3, as DNA: TGTGCCAGCAGTTTCCGAGTCTACAATGAGCAGTTCTTC. This translates into CASSFRVYNEQFF.

In this sample, this clonotype turned up a few times. Possible read error: a much larger clone is one base away. The chain recombines TRBV19 with TRBJ1-5; D is unresolved. The germline CDR1 and CDR2 sequences are LNHDA and SQIVND (reference sequence). The CDR3 sequence is 13 residues long. CDR3 nucleotide sequence: TGTGCCAGTAGTTTGCAGAAGAATCGGCCCCAGCATTTT. It translates to CASSLQKNRPQHF.

A word on this clonotype: No DNA is shown, since the ends of the CDR3 on it are uncertain; the CDR3 is the one TCRdb lists. The chain employs TRBV11-1 and TRBJ2-5; the table's TRBD2 call for D was not verified on the DNA. CDR1 and CDR2 from the germline V gene are SGHAT and FQDESV (reference sequence). The length of the CDR3 is 21 amino acids, counting both ends. This CDR3 is CASSFYICSANIAGGGETQYF.

At least ten counts were recorded for this clonotype. The chain recombines TRBV7-2 with TRBJ2-7, with D uncertain. The V and J ends lost 0 bases and 7 bases respectively, with 10 bases between them. The length of the CDR3 is 13 residues. Germline-derived CDR1 and CDR2 are SGHTA and FQGNSA. CDR3 nucleotide sequence: TGTGCCAGCAGCTTAGCCCGGGTCGGAGAGCAGTACTTC. Its translation: CASSLARVGEQYF.

In its sample, this clonotype was seen many times. This chain links TRBV12-3 or TRBV12-4 with TRBJ2-2; 7 positions agree with TRBD1. J gave up 2 bases and V 7 bases, and 4 bases lay outside the gene matches. The CDR3 length is 14 residues. CDR3 bases: TGTGCCAGCATGGTAGGGGGCAACACCGGGGAGCTGTTTTTT. It yields the protein CASMVGGNTGELFF.

There are a few counts of this clonotype. This rearrangement joins TRBV5-1 to TRBJ2-1, with 11 positions matching TRBD2. The CDR3 has 16 residues. CDR1 is SGHRS, CDR2 YFSETQ, per germline. V was clipped by 3 bases and J by 4 bases; unmatched bases: 6. The CDR3 region has the DNA TGCGCCAGCAGCTCCCGCGGGACTAGCGGTTACAATGAGCAGTTCTTC. Its translation is CASSSRGTSGYNEQFF.

The chain links TRBV12-3 or TRBV12-4 to TRBJ2-6, with D uncertain. The V gene lost 6 bases and the J gene lost 4 bases, with 7 bases spanning the gap. This CDR3 has 13 residues. CDR3 DNA sequence: TGTGCCAGCAGCACAAGAGGGGCCAACGTCCTGACTTTC. Protein sequence: CASSTRGANVLTF.

In the case of this clonotype: A single base separates this from a much larger clone, so it may be a read error. This chain uses TRBV4-1 with TRBJ2-1; perhaps TRBD2 as D (5 bases). This CDR3 region has 15 residues. Germline CDR1 reads MGHRA; CDR2 reads YSYEKL. Trimming shortened V by 4 bases and J by 7 bases, and 17 bases separated the two germline ends. The CDR3 coding sequence is TGCGCCAGCAGCCCACAAGCGAGGGTTCGGAATGAGCAGTTCTTC. Its translation is CASSPQARVRNEQFF.

The CDR3 DNA sequence: TGTGCCAGCAGTTACAGGGGATCCTACAATGAGCAGTTCTTC. It codes for CASSYRGSYNEQFF. This chain links TRBV6-2 or TRBV6-3 with TRBJ2-1, with a weak D call TRBD1 (5 bases). The CDR3 consists of 14 residues. The germline V gene has CDR1 MNHEY and CDR2 SVGEGT. V was pared by 2 bases and J by 1 base, with 6 bases between.

This sequence joins TRBV2 and TRBJ1-3, with TRBD1 as a possible D gene (5 bases). Germline V gene data show CDR1 as SNHLY and CDR2 as FYNNEI. The CDR3 is 12 residues long. Trimming removed 4 bases at V and 8 bases at J, with 9 bases between. The CDR3 loop reads CASSGMGDTIYF. The CDR3 region has the DNA TGTGCCAGCAGTGGGATGGGGGACACCATATATTTT.

This clonotype was seen at least ten times. The rearrangement links TRBV15 to TRBJ2-2, with TRBD2 identical over 7 bases. The CDR3 has 16 amino acids. The trim removed 1 base at V and 5 bases at J, leaving 7 bases unmatched. In germline, CDR1 is LNHNV, CDR2 YYDKDF (reference sequence). Here the CDR3 reads CATSRAGGSRTGELFF. CDR3 nucleotide sequence: TGTGCCACCAGCAGAGCTGGCGGGAGTAGAACCGGGGAGCTGTTTTTT.

This clonotype was detected many times. V gene TRBV12-3 or TRBV12-4 combines with J gene TRBJ1-2; the D is unclear. The V end lost 5 bases, the J end lost 2 bases, and 9 bases lay between the germline ends. CDR3 length: 13 residues. CDR3 sequence: CASSQTLNYGYTF. CDR3 DNA: TGTGCCAGCAGTCAGACACTGAACTATGGCTACACCTTC.

A word on this clonotype: Possible read error: a much larger clone is one base away. This chain connects TRBV6-1 to TRBJ2-6; TRBD1 is a possible D gene (6 bases). The V end lost 1 base, the J end lost 4 bases, and 8 bases lay between the germline ends. This CDR3 is 15 amino acids long. CDR1 and CDR2 from the germline V gene are MNHNS and SASEGT. The CDR3 loop is CASSEDRVGANVLTF. As DNA, the CDR3 is TGTGCCAGCAGTGAAGACAGGGTCGGGGCCAACGTCCTGACTTTC.

This clonotype was recorded at least ten times. This chain uses TRBV7-6 with TRBJ2-3; a weak D match, TRBD1 (6 bases). The V end was cut by 5 bases, the J end by 4 bases, with 10 bases between. The germline V gene encodes CDR1 SGHVS and CDR2 FNYEAQ. This CDR3 is built from 13 residues. The CDR3 coding sequence is TGTGCCAGCAGCCAGACAGGCGCAGATACGCAGTATTTT. Translation: CASSQTGADTQYF.

Ten or more counts support this clonotype. This chain uses TRBV10-3 with TRBJ2-7, with D possibly being TRBD1 (5 bases). Looked up from germline, CDR1 is ENHRY and CDR2 is SYGVKD. This CDR3 has 13 amino acids. V lost 9 bases and J lost 0, with 12 bases in between. CDR3 protein: CAIMQGSSYEQYF. The CDR3 nucleotides read TGTGCCATTATGCAGGGAAGCTCCTACGAGCAGTACTTC.

Many counts were recorded for this clonotype. This chain uses TRBV2 with TRBJ2-7; D possibly corresponds to TRBD1 (5 bases). The CDR3 runs to 15 residues. V lost 6 bases and J lost 0, with 15 bases in between. Germline V CDR1 and CDR2: SNHLY, FYNNEI. The CDR3 DNA is TGTGCCAGCAGGAAAAATAGGCAGGGCTCCTACGAGCAGTACTTC. Translation gives CASRKNRQGSYEQYF.

About this clonotype itself: A read error may be the cause here, since a much bigger clone is one base away. The chain has TRBV7-9 and TRBJ2-1; D gene uncertain. CDR1 is SEHNR and CDR2 is FQNEAQ in the germline V gene (reference sequence). This CDR3 has 12 residues. In DNA form, the CDR3 reads TGTGCCAACAGCTTAGATTACCGCGAGCAGTTCTTC. Protein sequence: CANSLDYREQFF.

This clonotype was counted many times. The CDR3: CATSRELAGLEQYF. Written as DNA, the CDR3 is TGTGCCACCAGCAGAGAGCTAGCGGGACTCGAGCAGTACTTC. The chain is built from TRBV15 and TRBJ2-7; 9 nucleotides align to TRBD2. Unmatched junction bases numbered 3, after V lost 0 bases and J lost 6 bases. Germline CDR1 reads LNHNV; CDR2 reads YYDKDF (reference sequence). This CDR3 has 14 residues.

This clonotype was picked up one time. One end of the junction does not line up with germline, which may come from a read error. The J gene is TRBJ2-6, the V gene TRBV13, with D unresolved. Germline CDR1 and CDR2: PRHDT and FYEKMQ (reference sequence). The CDR3 is made up of 16 amino acids. The CDR3 reads CASSLPSGSGANVLTF. The CDR3 DNA reads as TGCGCCAGCAGCTTGCCCAGTGGCTCTGGGGCCAACGTCCTGACTTTC.

This rearrangement joins TRBV20-1 to TRBJ1-4; no firm D call. Germline loops: CDR1 DFQATT, CDR2 SNEGSKA (reference sequence). The germline V and J ends were trimmed by 6 bases and 8 bases, with 10 bases remaining between them. The CDR3 is 11 residues long. CDR3 in DNA: TGCAGTGCCAAGAGCGTAGAAAAACTGTTTTTT. The encoded protein is CSAKSVEKLFF.

This clonotype was counted at least ten times. The chain has TRBV19 and TRBJ1-5; the D is unclear. This CDR3 is built from 14 residues. In germline, CDR1 is LNHDA, CDR2 SQIVND (reference sequence). V lost 7 bases, J lost 3 bases, and 13 bases lay in between. The CDR3: CASTFTNLNQPQHF. In DNA form, the CDR3 reads TGTGCCAGTACTTTCACCAACCTCAATCAGCCCCAGCATTTT. The full variable domain, in which reference TRBV19 and TRBJ1-5 provide the parts outside the CDR3, is DGGITQSPKYLFRKEGQNVTLSCEQNLNHDAMYWYRQDPGQGLRLIYYSQIVNDFQKGDIAEGYSVSREKKESFPLTVTSAQKNPTAFYLCASTFTNLNQPQHFGDGTRLSIL.

This clonotype showed up many times. The chain links TRBV20-1 to TRBJ2-3; 7 bases match TRBD1. The CDR3 consists of 14 residues. Trimming cost V 6 bases and J 0 bases; bases outside gene matches: 6. The germline V gene encodes CDR1 DFQATT and CDR2 SNEGSKA (reference sequence). Written as DNA, the CDR3 is TGCAGTGCCAGGGGACAGACTAGCACAGATACGCAGTATTTT. Protein sequence: CSARGQTSTDTQYF.